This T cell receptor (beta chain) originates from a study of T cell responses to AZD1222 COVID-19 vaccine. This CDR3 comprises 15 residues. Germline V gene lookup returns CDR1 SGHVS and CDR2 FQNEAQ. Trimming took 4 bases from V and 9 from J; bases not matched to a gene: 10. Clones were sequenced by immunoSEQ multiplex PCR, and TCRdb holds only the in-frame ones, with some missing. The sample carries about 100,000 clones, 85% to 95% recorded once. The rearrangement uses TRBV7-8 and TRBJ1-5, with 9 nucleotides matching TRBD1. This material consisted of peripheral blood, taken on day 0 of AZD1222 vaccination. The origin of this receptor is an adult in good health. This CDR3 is CASSSNRQGVWPQHF. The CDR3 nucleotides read TGTGCCAGCAGCTCAAACCGACAGGGGGTATGGCCCCAGCATTTT.